This entry lists 26 T cell receptor beta chains sequenced from one sample in a study of blood T cell repertoires in COVID-19 (dated by TCRdb to the early 2020s). Receptor libraries were prepared by the immunoSEQ multiplex PCR assay. This immuneACCESS table, as held by TCRdb, lists in-frame sequences with V and J called but not all clones. Of the missing ones, under half trace to an unresolved V gene in checked studies; the others have no known cause. Within this sample are some 99,000 clones, with 75% to 90% of them counted one time only. About 6.6% of the sample is in the top ten clones. Specimen: peripheral blood. The receptors were gathered from a woman in her forties or fifties with acute or convalescent COVID-19.

The chain uses TRBV19 and TRBJ1-1; 8 bases map to TRBD1. Germline-derived CDR1 and CDR2 are LNHDA and SQIVND (reference sequence). There are 15 residues in the CDR3. After removal of 9 bases from V and 0 bases from J, the junction contained 9 bases not matched to a gene. This chain's CDR3 is CASTDRGRMNTEAFF. The CDR3 DNA sequence: TGTGCCAGCACTGACAGGGGTAGGATGAACACTGAAGCTTTCTTT.

The chain links TRBV2 to TRBJ2-7; perhaps TRBD2 as D (6 bases). This CDR3 is built from 13 residues. From germline, CDR1 is SNHLY and CDR2 FYNNEI. V was shortened by 3 bases and J by 3 bases, with 9 bases between the two germline ends. CDR3 protein: CASSERGFYEQYF. DNA of the CDR3: TGTGCCAGCAGTGAGCGGGGTTTCTACGAGCAGTACTTC.

J is TRBJ2-3 and V is TRBV19; D is possibly TRBD2 (6 bases). This CDR3 has 14 amino acids. Germline V gives CDR1 LNHDA, CDR2 SQIVND (reference sequence). V shed 1 base and J shed 8 bases, with 13 bases lying between them. CDR3 amino acids: CASSIGGTGGTQYF. CDR3 in DNA: TGTGCCAGTAGTATAGGGGGGACCGGGGGTACGCAGTATTTT.

The chain couples TRBV5-5 to TRBJ2-7, with 7 bases fitting TRBD1. This CDR3 region has 15 residues. The germline V gene encodes CDR1 SGHKS and CDR2 YYEKEE (reference sequence). J gave up 3 bases and V 0 bases, and 6 bases lay outside the gene matches. Here the CDR3 reads CASSLGGQLFYEQYF. Written as DNA, the CDR3 is TGTGCCAGCAGCTTGGGGGGACAGCTATTCTACGAGCAGTACTTC. Looking up the rest from reference TRBV5-5 and TRBJ2-7 gives the full variable domain: DAGVTQSPTHLIKTRGQQVTLRCSPISGHKSVSWYQQVLGQGPQFIFQYYEKEERGRGNFPDRFSARQFPNYSSELNVNALLLGDSALYLCASSLGGQLFYEQYFGPGTRLTVT.

The V call is TRBV9, the J call TRBJ1-1; D is unresolved. V was pared by 2 bases and J by 1 base, with 12 bases between. This CDR3 is built from 15 residues. The germline V gene has CDR1 SGDLS and CDR2 YYNGEE. This CDR3 is CASSVLVGGNTEAFF. CDR3 sequence (DNA): TGTGCCAGCAGCGTTTTAGTTGGAGGGAACACTGAAGCTTTCTTT.

The chain couples TRBV9 to TRBJ2-3; TRBD2 matches at 7 bases. The CDR3 has 15 residues. The V and J ends lost 0 bases and 6 bases, in that order; junction bases with no gene match: 7. Germline-derived CDR1 and CDR2 are SGDLS and YYNGEE. The CDR3 sequence is CASSVALGRADTQYF. As DNA, the CDR3 is TGTGCCAGCAGCGTAGCTTTGGGGAGGGCGGATACGCAGTATTTT. Full variable domain (outside the CDR3, taken from reference TRBV9 and TRBJ2-3): DSGVTQTPKHLITATGQRVTLRCSPRSGDLSVYWYQQSLDQGLQFLIQYYNGEERAKGNILERFSAQQFPDLHSELNLSSLELGDSALYFCASSVALGRADTQYFGPGTRLTVL.

This clone showed up just a few times. V is TRBV24-1 and J is TRBJ2-2, with 10 nucleotides matching TRBD1. V was clipped by 6 bases and J by 6 bases; unmatched bases: 6. The germline gives CDR1 KGHDR, CDR2 SFDVKD. The CDR3 spans 15 residues. The CDR3 coding sequence is TGTGCCACCAGTCCCGGGACAGGGGTCGCCGGGGAGCTGTTTTTT. It codes for CATSPGTGVAGELFF.

The chain couples TRBV2 to TRBJ2-5, with TRBD2 as a possible D gene (6 bases). Trimming took 5 bases from V and 5 from J, leaving 15 bases between them. Germline loops: CDR1 SNHLY, CDR2 FYNNEI. The CDR3 is 14 residues long. In DNA, the CDR3 is TGTGCCAGCAGTAACAGGAGGGACGATGAGACCCAGTACTTC. It specifies CASSNRRDDETQYF.

V and J are TRBV5-8 and TRBJ1-1, with D possibly matching TRBD1 (5 bases). The CDR3 spans 15 residues. The ends were cut back, 0 bases at V and 5 bases at J, with 14 bases in the middle. From germline, CDR1 is SGHTS and CDR2 YDEGEE. CDR3 in amino acids: CASSLVHLGGTEAFF. The CDR3 nucleotides read TGTGCCAGCAGCTTGGTCCACCTCGGGGGAACTGAAGCTTTCTTT.

The chain links TRBV7-3 to TRBJ2-2; TRBD2 matches 8 bases. The junction had 2 bases not matched to a gene; V was cut back by 3 bases and J by 5 bases. This CDR3 has 14 residues. Looked up from germline, CDR1 is SGHTA and CDR2 is FQGTGA. CDR3 amino acids: CASSFREGTGELFF. The CDR3 DNA is TGTGCCAGCAGCTTCCGGGAGGGGACCGGGGAGCTGTTTTTT.

In this sample, this clone turned up once. The rearrangement links TRBV5-5 to TRBJ1-2, with no clear D. Germline assignment: CDR1 SGHKS and CDR2 YYEKEE (reference sequence). The CDR3 loop spans 12 amino acids. Trimming left V 0 bases short and J 7 bases short, with 7 bases between. CDR3 sequence (DNA): TGTGCCAGCAGCTTGGTCAGTATTGGCTACACCTTC. It codes for CASSLVSIGYTF.

The chain combines TRBV6-4 with TRBJ2-2; 8 nucleotides align to TRBD2. The CDR3 consists of 14 residues. Germline lookup yields CDR1 MRHNA and CDR2 SNTAGT. Unmatched junction bases numbered 5, after V lost 8 bases and J lost 3 bases. The CDR3 spells CASRGGQYTGELFF. CDR3 DNA sequence: TGTGCCAGCCGCGGGGGGCAGTACACCGGGGAGCTGTTTTTT.

The V call is TRBV12-3 or TRBV12-4, the J call TRBJ2-1; no reliable D call. The length of the CDR3 is 11 residues. V gave up 5 bases and J gave up 4 bases, with 3 bases separating them. As DNA, the CDR3 is TGTGCCAGCAGTCGGTACAATGAGCAGTTCTTC. Translation gives CASSRYNEQFF.

This clone was observed a single time. The chain is built from TRBV5-4 and TRBJ2-7, with TRBD2 identical over 11 bases. CDR3 length equals 14 residues. After removal of 4 bases from V and 7 bases from J, the junction contained 7 bases not matched to a gene. Germline-derived CDR1 and CDR2 are SGHNT and YYREEE (reference sequence). The CDR3 region has the DNA TGTGCCAGCAGCGCTAGCGGGGGGTATTCAGAGCAGTACTTC. Encoded protein: CASSASGGYSEQYF. Full variable domain (missing parts from reference TRBV5-4 and TRBJ2-7): ETGVTQSPTHLIKTRGQQVTLRCSSQSGHNTVSWYQQALGQGPQFIFQYYREEENGRGNFPPRFSGLQFPNYSSELNVNALELDDSALYLCASSASGGYSEQYFGPGTRLTVT.

V usage is TRBV7-3 and J usage is TRBJ1-2; D may be TRBD1 (5 bases). V lost 5 bases and J lost 8, with 18 bases in between. The germline gives CDR1 SGHTA, CDR2 FQGTGA. There are 14 residues in the CDR3. The CDR3 protein is CASSPTGGSGGYTF. In DNA form, the CDR3 reads TGTGCCAGCAGCCCAACCGGGGGTTCGGGGGGCTACACCTTC.

V gene TRBV5-4 combines with J gene TRBJ1-2; TRBD1 aligns across 7 bases. The CDR3 extends over 13 amino acids. Germline loops: CDR1 SGHNT, CDR2 YYREEE (reference sequence). The V and J ends lost 4 bases and 4 bases, in that order; junction bases with no gene match: 4. For the CDR3, the DNA is TGTGCCAGCAGCCAGACAGGGATCTATGGCTACACCTTC. Translated, it gives CASSQTGIYGYTF.

The J gene is TRBJ2-7, the V gene TRBV6-2 or TRBV6-3; 7 positions agree with TRBD2. Germline V CDR1 and CDR2: MNHEY, SVGEGT. The CDR3 length is 13 residues. V shed 4 bases and J 3 bases; nucleotides not matched to a gene: 3. CDR3 bases: TGTGCCAGCAGTTGGACTAGGATCTACGAGCAGTACTTC. Residues: CASSWTRIYEQYF.

The chain recombines TRBV5-4 with TRBJ2-3; 10 bases fit TRBD1. There are 14 residues in the CDR3. V dropped 4 bases and J dropped 4; count of bases not matched to a gene: 3. CDR1 and CDR2 (germline): SGHNT, YYREEE (reference sequence). The CDR3 DNA sequence: TGTGCCAGCAGCAGACAGGGGGCGTCAGATACGCAGTATTTT. Amino acid sequence: CASSRQGASDTQYF.

This clone was detected once. The rearrangement joins TRBV7-6 to TRBJ2-3; 8 nucleotides agree with TRBD2. There are 17 residues in the CDR3. V was pared by 5 bases and J by 2 bases, with 12 bases of the junction left unmatched. CDR1 is SGHVS and CDR2 is FNYEAQ in the germline V gene. CDR3 nucleotide sequence: TGTGCCAGCAGCCTCCGGACTAGCACCCGTCCCACAGATACGCAGTATTTT. Protein sequence: CASSLRTSTRPTDTQYF.

The V gene is TRBV18, the J gene TRBJ2-7; tentative D call: TRBD1 (6 bases). Germline CDR1 is KGHSH and CDR2 is LQKENI. The CDR3 totals 15 residues. V lost 1 base, J lost 2 bases, and 12 bases lay in between. The CDR3 nucleotides read TGTGCCAGCTCACCACTGGTACAGGGCACCTACGAGCAGTACTTC. It encodes CASSPLVQGTYEQYF.

The chain uses TRBV5-1 and TRBJ1-2, with TRBD1 as a possible D gene (5 bases). The CDR3 extends over 14 amino acids. CDR1 is SGHRS, CDR2 YFSETQ, per germline. V lost 0 bases, J lost 8 bases, and 14 bases lay in between. Written as DNA, the CDR3 is TGCGCCAGCAGCTTGGTAGACAGCACGCTGGGCTACACCTTC. This sequence encodes CASSLVDSTLGYTF.

J is TRBJ1-5 and V is TRBV28; possible D gene TRBD1, 5 bases. The ends were cut back, 3 bases at V and 6 bases at J, with 12 bases in the middle. Germline V gene data show CDR1 as MDHEN and CDR2 as SYDVKM. The CDR3 is 14 amino acids. The CDR3 DNA follows: TGTGCCAGCAGTTTTGGGGCCCCACGTCAGCCCCAGCATTTT. Its protein is CASSFGAPRQPQHF.

V gene TRBV19 combines with J gene TRBJ1-2; D is perhaps TRBD1 (6 bases). The V and J ends lost 3 bases and 10 bases respectively, with 21 bases between them. The CDR3 runs to 15 residues. Germline CDR1 LNHDA, CDR2 SQIVND (reference sequence). The CDR3: CASSIGGSQGSFYTF. For the CDR3, the DNA is TGTGCCAGTAGTATCGGTGGTTCGCAGGGGTCCTTCTACACCTTC.

The rearrangement links TRBV6-6 to TRBJ2-2; a possible D gene is TRBD1 (6 bases). CDR1 is MNHNY and CDR2 is SVGAGI in the germline V gene (reference sequence). V was shortened by 7 bases and J by 7 bases, with 13 bases between the two germline ends. The CDR3 contains 13 residues. CDR3 in DNA: TGTGCCAGCATCTCGACAGGCATCGGGGAGCTGTTTTTT. It specifies CASISTGIGELFF.

The V gene is TRBV9, the J gene TRBJ1-2, with TRBD1 matching 8 bases. The CDR3 covers 15 residues. V lost 2 bases to trimming and J lost 8 bases; unmatched junction nucleotides: 11. Germline CDR1 and CDR2: SGDLS and YYNGEE. The CDR3 region is CASSVPGQDSWGYTF. The CDR3 DNA is TGTGCCAGCAGCGTCCCGGGACAGGATAGCTGGGGCTACACCTTC. Filled out from reference TRBV9 and TRBJ1-2, the complete variable domain reads DSGVTQTPKHLITATGQRVTLRCSPRSGDLSVYWYQQSLDQGLQFLIQYYNGEERAKGNILERFSAQQFPDLHSELNLSSLELGDSALYFCASSVPGQDSWGYTFGSGTRLTVV.

The V gene is TRBV2, the J gene TRBJ2-7, with D tentatively TRBD2 (5 bases). Trimming cost V 5 bases and J 8 bases, with 10 bases left between them. Germline CDR1 is SNHLY and CDR2 is FYNNEI. CDR3 length equals 11 residues. CDR3 region: CASSPGGQQYF. CDR3 coding DNA: TGTGCCAGCAGTCCCGGCGGGCAGCAGTACTTC.